The rows below give T cell receptor beta chains drawn from one sample of a study of cytomegalovirus exposure and HLA in healthy donors. Assay used: immunoSEQ multiplex PCR; TCRdb lists only in-frame clones, some missing. The data show 60,000 to 80,000 clones, approximately 78% seen once. Sequenced: PBMCs. Receptor source: a girl between 10 and 17 years old in good health and CMV-seropositive. CDR3s include the opening cysteine and the closing phenylalanine or tryptophan. D genes are given only for firm matches. The listing skips clone size in some rows; elsewhere it reads once, few, many or a size class.

len	j_gene	abundance	v_gene	d_gene	CDR3nt	CDR3aa
13	TRBJ2-5	few	TRBV6-5	.	TGTGCCAGCAGACTTCTAGCTGGGGAGACCCAGTACTTC	CASRLLAGETQYF
13	TRBJ1-1	once	TRBV2	.	TGTGCCAGCAGTGAAGCGCTGGGGGCGGAAGCTTTCTTT	CASSEALGAEAFF
15	TRBJ1-4	.	TRBV6-5	.	TGTGCCAGCAGTTACTCGCAGGGTGCAAGTGAAAAACTGTTTTTT	CASSYSQGASEKLFF
16	TRBJ1-1	.	TRBV4-1	.	TGCGCCAGCAGCACAAAAGGGAGTCTTGGGATCTCTGAAGCTTTCTTT	CASSTKGSLGISEAFF
13	TRBJ2-2	.	TRBV5-6	.	TGTGCCAGCAGCACGGAGGGGAGGGGGGAGCTGTTTTTT	CASSTEGRGELFF
14	TRBJ1-1	.	TRBV29-1	TRBD1	TGCAGCGTCCGACAGGGGGCGCGGGACACTGAAGCTTTCTTT	CSVRQGARDTEAFF
12	TRBJ1-2	.	TRBV29-1	.	TGCAGCGCCTCGGGGGGGCCGGATGGCTACACCTTC	CSASGGPDGYTF
13	TRBJ1-3	few	TRBV6-6	.	TGTGCCAGCAGTTACTCGGTACAGTCGTTTTGGTATTTT	CASSYSVQSFWYF
15	TRBJ2-1	.	TRBV6-1	TRBD1	TGTGCCAGCAGGCCCGCAGGGGGTATCTACAATGAGCAGTTCTTC	CASRPAGGIYNEQFF
16	TRBJ1-1	.	TRBV19	TRBD1	TGTGCCAGTACCCATCGACAGGGTGGGGGGAACACTGAAGCTTTCTTT	CASTHRQGGGNTEAFF
11	TRBJ2-7	.	TRBV15	.	TGTGCCACCAGCAGCACCTACGAGCAGTACTTC	CATSSTYEQYF
17	TRBJ2-7	.	TRBV5-1	.	TGCGCCAGCAGCCAATCTCGTCCGGGAGGCCTCAGGGGCGAGCAGTACTTC	CASSQSRPGGLRGEQYF
14	TRBJ2-1	.	TRBV6-4	.	TGTGCCAGCAGCGAGGTCGGCTTTTCCAATGAGCAGTTCTTC	CASSEVGFSNEQFF
11	TRBJ2-7	.	TRBV5-4	.	TGTGCCAGCAGCGTACCGGGACAACTCGTATTC	CASSVPGQLVF
13	TRBJ2-1	.	TRBV5-1	TRBD1	TGCGCCAGCAGCGCTGGACAGGGGAATGAGCAGTTCTTC	CASSAGQGNEQFF
15	TRBJ1-4	.	TRBV28	.	TGTGCCAGCAGCCCCGGGACATCAACTAATGAAAAACTGTTTTTT	CASSPGTSTNEKLFF
13	TRBJ2-1	.	TRBV19	.	TGTGCCAGTAGTATATCGGGTCCGAATGAGCAGTTCTTC	CASSISGPNEQFF
16	TRBJ1-6	.	TRBV25-1	.	TGTGCCAGCAGTGGGGGGGGACTCTTCTATAATTCACCCCTCCACTTT	CASSGGGLFYNSPLHF
14	TRBJ1-2	.	TRBV28	.	TGTGCCAGCACGGAGGGGGGGGTTAGCTATGGCTACACCTTC	CASTEGGVSYGYTF
13	TRBJ2-7	.	TRBV28	.	TGTGCCAGCAACCGGGGGGCGCATGACGAGCAGTACTTC	CASNRGAHDEQYF
13	TRBJ1-5	few	TRBV30	.	TGTGCCTGGAGTGAACAGATCAATCAGCCCCAGCATTTT	CAWSEQINQPQHF
14	TRBJ1-6	.	TRBV9	.	TGTGCCAGCAGCGTAGTAGGGAGCAATTCACCCCTCCACTTT	CASSVVGSNSPLHF
14	TRBJ1-2	few	TRBV6-5	TRBD1	TGTGCCAGCACCCTTGACCCCGGGACAGGGGTCTACACCTTC	CASTLDPGTGVYTF
13	TRBJ2-1	.	TRBV10-3	.	TGTGCCATCAGTGAGTCAGCGCCAAATGAGCAGTTCTTC	CAISESAPNEQFF
13	TRBJ2-2	.	TRBV11-2	.	TGTGCCAGCAGCTTAATCTCCACCGGGGAGCTGTTTTTT	CASSLISTGELFF
14	TRBJ1-4	.	TRBV10-1	.	TGCGCCAGCAGTGAGGGGGCCGGTAATGAAAAACTGTTTTTT	CASSEGAGNEKLFF